The entry that follows covers one T cell receptor (beta chain) sequence. Its cognate antigen has yet to be identified. The sample holds no much larger clone one base away, and base qualities are not on file. The germline V gene (reference sequence) provides CDR1 DFQATT and CDR2 SNEGSKA. From the cysteine through the phenylalanine, the CDR3 covers 15 amino acids. Only the CDR3 DNA is retained, 45 bases long and in frame from the first base. The germline ends are 12 bases apart after V is trimmed by 3 bases and J by 1 base. TCRbeta CDR3 regions were amplified from genomic DNA using the immunoSEQ Assay, a bias-controlled multiplex PCR. On the study's bioinformatics: Within the assay, amplification of reference gene primers was used to estimate how many nucleated cells each sample contained. To quantify the absolute abundance of each unique TCRbeta CDR3 rearrangement, sequence reads were collapsed and filtered. For each sample, productive Simpson clonality was calculated by taking the square root of Simpson's diversity index across productive rearrangements. TCRdb's version of the immuneACCESS table is confined to in-frame rearrangements and falls short of the full clone set. An unresolved V gene accounts for under half of the shortfall where checked; the remainder is of unknown origin. V and J calls and clone size are those listed in that table; D and trimming were worked out from the DNA. The table for this sample lists over 200,000 clones; around nine tenths of them were counted only once. The top ten constitute about 2.5% of the sample.

This record belongs to a study of blood T cell repertoires in COVID-19 (dated by TCRdb to the early 2020s). In terms of the full investigation: Collaborator samples came from the United States, Italy and Spain and covered acute and convalescent phases of COVID-19. The prospective study material was composed of cDNA or gDNA derived from T cells, B-cell-depleted T cells, or PBMCs. The dataset comprised deeply sampled blood TCRbeta repertoires from subjects exposed to, actively infected with, or recovered from COVID-19. The repertoires were released in a freely available public database intended as a resource for research on the immune response to SARS-CoV-2. The samples were drawn from two sources: the first 160 participants of the ongoing ImmuneRACE study, and 1,000 to 1,500 subjects contributed by 6 global collaborators. The sample metadata nearly always contained a de-identified subject ID, COVID-19 status, age in years and sex. Where available, HLA class I and class II types were taken from metadata supplied by the sample provider and were not determined by assay-based typing. Study-level results and caveats: The amount of clinical and demographic metadata varied by source and participant and was provided uncurated.

Each collaborating institution followed its own protocols to collect whole blood in K2EDTA tubes. Collaborator samples were shipped for TCRbeta analysis as frozen whole blood, isolated PBMCs, or DNA extracted from either sample type. The receptor's source is a woman aged 55-70 years with acute or convalescent COVID-19. This sequence uses TRBV20-1 and TRBJ1-4; TRBD1 is perhaps the D gene, given 6 matching bases. The specimen was peripheral blood. The bases are TGCAGTGCTAGTGACCAGGGACAAACTAATGAAAAACTGTTTTTT. Its coded protein is CSASDQGQTNEKLFF.